The next 11 T cell receptor beta chains were all read from a single sample in a study of vaccination and CD4 T cells after COVID-19. What these receptors recognize is not known. The Oncomine TCR Beta short-read assay was applied to DNA of cultured CD4+ T cells. TCRdb reprocessed the PCR reads with MiXCR, giving one entry per CDR3 protein. The sample contains just under 20,000 distinct CDR3 sequences, around 40% of which appear only once. Sample treatment: roughly 10-day PBMC culture with coronavirus spike peptide pools or control peptides (ViraFEST assay). This material consisted of CD4+ T cells from blood, cultured in vitro, taken after SARS-CoV-2 vaccination. Receptors were obtained from a human donor who had recovered from COVID-19.

This clonotype was recorded a few times. J is TRBJ1-1 and V is TRBV20-1; D is ambiguous. From germline, CDR1 is DFQATT and CDR2 SNEGSKA (reference sequence). Trimming removed 3 bases from V and 8 bases from J, with 13 bases in between. The length of the CDR3 is 12 residues. DNA of the CDR3: TGCAGTGCTAGGGGTCCTGGTGCGGAAGCTTTCTTT. Amino acid sequence: CSARGPGAEAFF.

V usage is TRBV6-2 or TRBV6-3 and J usage is TRBJ1-2; possible D gene TRBD1, 5 bases. Trimming shortened V by 0 bases and J by 5 bases, and 13 bases separated the two germline ends. CDR1 is MNHEY, CDR2 SVGEGT, per germline. CDR3 size: 15 residues. The CDR3 bases are TGTGCCAGCAGTTACTCGACCAGGGAAGGTTATGGCTACACCTTC. Protein product: CASSYSTREGYGYTF.

This clonotype was picked up a small number of times. The chain has TRBV10-2 and TRBJ1-2; maybe TRBD1 (5 bases). V gave up 2 bases and J gave up 7 bases, with 14 bases separating them. Germline assignment: CDR1 WSHSY and CDR2 SAAADI. The CDR3 runs 14 residues. DNA for the CDR3: TGCGCCAGCAGTGAGGTCGGGGGGTACGGTGGCTACACCTTC. Translating it yields CASSEVGGYGGYTF.

This clonotype has a single count. The chain couples TRBV5-4 to TRBJ1-2, with 8 bases lining up with TRBD1. The length of the CDR3 is 15 residues. With 4 bases clipped from V and 3 bases from J, the junction kept 8 bases outside the gene matches. The germline CDR1 and CDR2 sequences are SGHNT and YYREEE (reference sequence). DNA for the CDR3: TGTGCCAGCAGCAGGACAGGGAGTGGGGACTATGGCTACACCTTC. Translation: CASSRTGSGDYGYTF.

The chain joins TRBV7-9 to TRBJ2-3; D might be TRBD2 (6 bases). Trimming took off 7 bases at V and 3 bases at J, with 17 bases between the two ends. Germline V lookup: CDR1 SEHNR, CDR2 FQNEAQ (reference sequence). The CDR3 runs 15 residues. The CDR3, as DNA: TGTGCCAGCACCTCCACGATAGCGGATACAGATACGCAGTATTTT. It translates to CASTSTIADTDTQYF.

The rearrangement links TRBV2 to TRBJ2-7; D is possibly TRBD1 or TRBD2 (7 bases each). The CDR3 is 14 residues long. Germline V lookup: CDR1 SNHLY, CDR2 FYNNEI. V was pared by 1 base and J by 6 bases, with 13 bases between. In nucleotides, the CDR3 is TGTGCCAGCAGTGAAGGGCAGGGGGGGCGCGAGCAGTACTTC. This gives the protein CASSEGQGGREQYF.

This clonotype has only a few counts. The chain has TRBV2 and TRBJ1-2; 9 bases map to TRBD1. J was trimmed by 4 bases and V by 3 bases; bases with no gene match: 9. CDR3 length equals 16 residues. CDR1 is SNHLY and CDR2 is FYNNEI in the germline V gene. This CDR3 is CASSENRGQGGYGYTF. CDR3 in DNA: TGTGCCAGCAGTGAGAATAGGGGACAGGGTGGCTATGGCTACACCTTC.

This sequence joins TRBV28 and TRBJ1-6, with a tentative D call TRBD1 (6 bases). V dropped 4 bases and J dropped 12 bases, with 25 bases sitting between them. This CDR3 contains 17 residues. The germline V gene has CDR1 MDHEN and CDR2 SYDVKM. As DNA, the CDR3 is TGTGCCAGCAGTTCGCGGGGCTTTGACAGGAGCTGGGAACCCCTCCACTTT. It is translated as CASSSRGFDRSWEPLHF. Together with reference TRBV28 and TRBJ1-6, the CDR3 gives the full variable domain: DVKVTQSSRYLVKRTGEKVFLECVQDMDHENMFWYRQDPGLGLRLIYFSYDVKMKEKGDIPEGYSVSREKKERFSLILESASTNQTSMYLCASSSRGFDRSWEPLHFGNGTRLTVT.

DNA for the CDR3: TGCGCCAGCAGCTTGGAAGGGGCCAGCACCGGGGAGCTGTTTTTT. It specifies CASSLEGASTGELFF. The genes are TRBV5-1 and TRBJ2-2; D might be TRBD1 (5 bases). This CDR3 comprises 15 residues. Germline V gene data show CDR1 as SGHRS and CDR2 as YFSETQ. V gave up 0 bases and J gave up 4 bases, with 10 bases separating them.

This clonotype was recorded a few times. This chain joins TRBV10-3 and TRBJ2-7; D is undetermined. V was cut by 0 bases and J by 2 bases, with 5 bases left in between. This CDR3 has 13 residues. Germline CDR1 is ENHRY and CDR2 is SYGVKD. DNA of the CDR3: TGTGCCATCAGTGAGTCGAGTACCTACGAGCAGTACTTC. Protein: CAISESSTYEQYF.

The chain employs TRBV20-1 and TRBJ1-2, with TRBD1 identical over 8 bases. The CDR3 runs 14 residues. J was trimmed by 2 bases and V by 6 bases; bases with no gene match: 8. Germline assignment: CDR1 DFQATT and CDR2 SNEGSKA (reference sequence). CDR3 nucleotide sequence: TGCAGTGCCACATCAGGGGACAGGAACTATGGCTACACCTTC. This gives the protein CSATSGDRNYGYTF.